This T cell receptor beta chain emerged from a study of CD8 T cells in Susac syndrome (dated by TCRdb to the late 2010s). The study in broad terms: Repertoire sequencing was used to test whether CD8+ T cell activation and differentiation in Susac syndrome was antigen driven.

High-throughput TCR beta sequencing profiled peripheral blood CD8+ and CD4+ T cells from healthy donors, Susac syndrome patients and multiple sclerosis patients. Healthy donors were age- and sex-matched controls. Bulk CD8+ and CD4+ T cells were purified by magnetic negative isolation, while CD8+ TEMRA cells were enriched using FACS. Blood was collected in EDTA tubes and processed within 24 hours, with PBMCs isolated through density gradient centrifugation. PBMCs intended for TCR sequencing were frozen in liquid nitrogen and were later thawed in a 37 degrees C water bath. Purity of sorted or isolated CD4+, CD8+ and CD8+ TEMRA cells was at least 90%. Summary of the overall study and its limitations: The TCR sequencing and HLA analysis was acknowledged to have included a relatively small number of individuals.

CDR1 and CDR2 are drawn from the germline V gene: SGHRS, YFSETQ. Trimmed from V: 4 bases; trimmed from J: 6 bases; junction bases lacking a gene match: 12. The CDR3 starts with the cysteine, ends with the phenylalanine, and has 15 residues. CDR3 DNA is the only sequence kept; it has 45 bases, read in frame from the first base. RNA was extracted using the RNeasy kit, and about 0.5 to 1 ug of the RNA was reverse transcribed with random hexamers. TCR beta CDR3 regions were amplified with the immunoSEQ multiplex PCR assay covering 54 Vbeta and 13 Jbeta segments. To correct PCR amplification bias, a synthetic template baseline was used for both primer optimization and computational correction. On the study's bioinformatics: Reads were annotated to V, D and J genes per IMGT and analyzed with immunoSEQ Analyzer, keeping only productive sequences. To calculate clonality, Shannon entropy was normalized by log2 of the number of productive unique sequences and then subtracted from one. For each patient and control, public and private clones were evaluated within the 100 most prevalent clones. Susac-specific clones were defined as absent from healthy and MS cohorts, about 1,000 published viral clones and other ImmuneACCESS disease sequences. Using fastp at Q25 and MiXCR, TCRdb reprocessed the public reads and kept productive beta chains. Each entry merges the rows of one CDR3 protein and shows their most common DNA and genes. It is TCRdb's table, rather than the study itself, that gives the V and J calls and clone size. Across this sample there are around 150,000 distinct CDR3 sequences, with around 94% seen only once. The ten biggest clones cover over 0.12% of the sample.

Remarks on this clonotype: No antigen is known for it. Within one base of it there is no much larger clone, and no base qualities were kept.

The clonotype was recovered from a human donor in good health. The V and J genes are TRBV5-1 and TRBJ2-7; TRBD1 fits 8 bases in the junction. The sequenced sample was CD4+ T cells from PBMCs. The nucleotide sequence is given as TGCGCCAGCAGCAAAGGGACAGGTGGGGGGTCCGAGCAGTACTTC. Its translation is CASSKGTGGGSEQYF.